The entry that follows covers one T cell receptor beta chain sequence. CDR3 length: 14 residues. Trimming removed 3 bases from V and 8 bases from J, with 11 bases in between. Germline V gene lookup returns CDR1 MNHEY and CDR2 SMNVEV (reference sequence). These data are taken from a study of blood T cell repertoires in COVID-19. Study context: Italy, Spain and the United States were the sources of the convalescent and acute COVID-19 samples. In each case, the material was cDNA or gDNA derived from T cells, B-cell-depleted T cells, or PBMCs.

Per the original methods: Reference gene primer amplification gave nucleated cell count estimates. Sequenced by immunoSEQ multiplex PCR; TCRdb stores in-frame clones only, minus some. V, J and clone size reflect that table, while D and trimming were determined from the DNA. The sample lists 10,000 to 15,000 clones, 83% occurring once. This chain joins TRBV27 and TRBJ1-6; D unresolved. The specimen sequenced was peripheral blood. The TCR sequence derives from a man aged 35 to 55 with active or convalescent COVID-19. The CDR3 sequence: CASSFWGGDSPLHF. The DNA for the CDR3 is TGTGCCAGCAGTTTCTGGGGAGGCGATTCACCCCTCCACTTT.